The clone carrying this TCR beta chain was detected ten times or more. Its specificity is unknown. This record belongs to a study of Graves' ophthalmopathy and Graves' hyperthyroidism. Study summary: Pretreatment peripheral blood was obtained at initial diagnosis. Study-wide results and limits: Most thyroid clonotypes expanded beyond 0.001 frequency were also found in blood. The model predicted progression of ophthalmopathy with a sensitivity of 60% to 71%, and its specificity was 72% to 85%.

The germline CDR1 and CDR2 sequences are GTSNPN and SVGIG (reference sequence). The CDR3 extends over 13 amino acids. V lost 4 bases and J 3 bases, leaving 13 bases between the germline ends. For repertoire sequencing, the TCR beta CDR3 regions were amplified from RNA transcripts. An opening RT-PCR round employed HTBI primers and preceded a second-round multiplex PCR. Using its own MiXCR run on the multiplex PCR reads, TCRdb lists one record per CDR3 protein. In the table there are about 620,000 distinct CDR3 sequences, about a fifth of which are singletons. The specimen was peripheral blood. The genes are TRBV30 and TRBJ2-7; maybe TRBD1 (5 bases). This sequence was found in a woman aged 18-29 years with stable Graves' hyperthyroidism. Some clones in this sample may be carry-over from other donors' samples. The CDR3 DNA sequence: TGTGCCTGGAACAGCGACAGCCTCTACGAGCAGTACTTC. It codes for CAWNSDSLYEQYF.